This passage covers 18 T cell receptor beta chains from one sample sequenced in a study of T-cell memory formation after mild COVID-19. TCRdb re-called the 5' RACE reads with MiXCR, one entry per CDR3 protein. The data contain about 360,000 distinct CDR3 sequences, 13% to 15% of them seen just once; the ten biggest clones take up approximately 20%. Sequenced sample: PBMCs or a T cell subset sorted from them (not recorded which). The receptors shown here come from a man in his late teens or twenties who had mild COVID-19 (a few samples of this study predate the infection). Cell type and time point are not known.

The CDR3 region is CASSSPPDLTYEQYF. DNA of the CDR3: TGTGCCAGCAGTTCTCCTCCCGACTTAACTTACGAGCAGTACTTC. V is TRBV6-2 or TRBV6-3 and J is TRBJ2-7; no reliable D call. This CDR3 is built from 15 residues. Trimming took off 4 bases at V and 4 bases at J, with 17 bases between the two ends. Germline CDR1 reads MNHEY; CDR2 reads SVGEGT.

The V call is TRBV5-1, the J call TRBJ2-7; the D is unclear. Trimming took off 4 bases at V and 4 bases at J, with 12 bases between the two ends. CDR3 length equals 13 residues. Germline V CDR1 and CDR2: SGHRS, YFSETQ. This CDR3 is CASSLRIEYEQYF. Here the CDR3 DNA reads TGCGCCAGCAGCCTCCGGATTGAATACGAGCAGTACTTC.

The rearrangement joins TRBV11-1 to TRBJ2-3, with 11 bases identical to TRBD1. The V gene end was trimmed by 5 bases and the J gene end by 4 bases; junction bases not matched to a gene: 2. Germline CDR1 reads SGHAT; CDR2 reads FQDESV (reference sequence). This CDR3 spans 14 amino acids. DNA of the CDR3: TGTGCCAGCAGCGGACAGGGGGCCGCAGATACGCAGTATTTT. Its translation is CASSGQGAADTQYF.

The J gene is TRBJ1-1, the V gene TRBV5-1; D uncertain. The length of the CDR3 is 15 residues. V was shortened by 0 bases and J by 0 bases, with 9 bases between the two germline ends. The germline CDR1 and CDR2 sequences are SGHRS and YFSETQ. CDR3 loop: CASSLGRSLNTEAFF. In nucleotides, the CDR3 is TGCGCCAGCAGCTTGGGACGGAGTTTGAACACTGAAGCTTTCTTT.

Notes on this clonotype: A much larger clone lies one base from this, so it may be a read error. No DNA is shown, since the ends of the CDR3 on it are uncertain; the CDR3 is the one TCRdb lists. The J gene is TRBJ2-2, the V gene TRBV7-6; the table assigns TRBD1, which was not confirmed against the DNA. Germline CDR1 is SGHVS and CDR2 is FNYEAQ. The CDR3 length equals 15 residues, ends included. CDR3 loop: CASSFGQGAHGEQFF.

This chain links TRBV28 with TRBJ2-5, with D maybe TRBD2 (6 bases). Trimming took 5 bases from V and 1 from J, leaving 8 bases between them. The germline V gene encodes CDR1 MDHEN and CDR2 SYDVKM. The CDR3 contains 13 residues. The CDR3 sequence: CASSRDFQETQYF. The DNA for the CDR3 is TGTGCCAGCAGTAGGGACTTCCAAGAGACCCAGTACTTC.

This chain connects TRBV5-4 to TRBJ2-2, with D hard to call. Germline assignment: CDR1 SGHNT and CDR2 YYREEE (reference sequence). The CDR3 has 15 amino acids. Trimming cost V 1 base and J 8 bases, with 15 bases left between them. The CDR3: CASSLSGSFPGELFF. The CDR3 nucleotides read TGTGCCAGCAGCTTGTCTGGCAGCTTCCCGGGGGAGCTGTTTTTT.

This clonotype showed up just a few times. The V and J genes are TRBV6-1 and TRBJ2-7, with D hard to call. The CDR3 consists of 12 residues. Germline CDR1 and CDR2: MNHNS and SASEGT. V was cut by 4 bases and J by 0 bases, with 4 bases left in between. The CDR3 loop is CASSASSYEQYV. CDR3 coding DNA: TGTGCCAGCAGTGCCAGCTCCTACGAGCAGTACGTC.

The V gene is TRBV7-6, the J gene TRBJ2-1; 11 nucleotides align to TRBD2. V was clipped by 5 bases and J by 5 bases; unmatched bases: 17. Germline CDR1 SGHVS, CDR2 FNYEAQ. CDR3 size: 19 residues. The CDR3 DNA follows: TGTGCCAGCAGCCCCAGGACGCGCCTAGCGGGGGGTTGGAACAATGAGCAGTTCTTC. This sequence encodes CASSPRTRLAGGWNNEQFF.

This clonotype was detected a few times. V is TRBV12-3 or TRBV12-4 and J is TRBJ2-5; 9 bases are shared with TRBD1. There are 16 residues in the CDR3. The V segment lost 4 bases and the J segment 0 bases; nucleotides outside the gene matches: 6. The CDR3 reads CASSWGTGSYQETQYF. CDR3 DNA sequence: TGTGCCAGCAGTTGGGGGACAGGGTCGTACCAAGAGACCCAGTACTTC.

This clonotype was seen a handful of times. The chain is built from TRBV4-1 and TRBJ2-1; 7 nucleotides line up with TRBD2. Germline V gene data show CDR1 as MGHRA and CDR2 as YSYEKL. This CDR3 is built from 16 residues. Trimming took 0 bases from V and 4 from J; bases not matched to a gene: 6. The DNA of the CDR3 is TGCGCCAGCAGCCAAGATAGCCTAGCGGTTTACAATGAGCAGTTCTTC. Its translation: CASSQDSLAVYNEQFF.

In its sample, this clonotype was seen a few times. The J gene is TRBJ1-1, the V gene TRBV4-2; D call uncertain. The germline V gene has CDR1 LGHNA and CDR2 YNFKEQ. The CDR3 length is 17 residues. V lost 2 bases, J lost 11 bases, and 27 bases lay in between. CDR3 sequence: CASSQPPGGVKGRNAFF. The CDR3 DNA reads as TGTGCCAGCAGCCAACCCCCGGGCGGGGTAAAAGGTCGGAACGCTTTCTTT.

The chain is built from TRBV25-1 and TRBJ1-4; tentative D call: TRBD1 (6 bases). Trimming removed 2 bases at V and 8 bases at J, with 18 bases between. The CDR3 covers 16 residues. Germline V lookup: CDR1 MGHDK, CDR2 SYGVNS. The CDR3 sequence is CASSEHQGREEEKLFF. CDR3 nucleotide sequence: TGTGCCAGCAGTGAACACCAGGGGAGGGAGGAGGAAAAACTGTTTTTT.

In its sample, this clonotype was seen a few times. The genes are TRBV20-1 and TRBJ2-6, with 7 bases aligning to TRBD1. CDR3 size: 14 residues. The germline V gene encodes CDR1 DFQATT and CDR2 SNEGSKA (reference sequence). Unmatched junction bases numbered 2, after V lost 4 bases and J lost 2 bases. The CDR3 sequence is CSATQGAGANVLTF. In nucleotides, the CDR3 is TGCAGTGCTACCCAGGGGGCTGGGGCCAACGTCCTGACTTTC.

This clonotype was seen a few times. This chain connects TRBV12-5 to TRBJ2-2; 14 bases align to TRBD2. This CDR3 has 18 amino acids. CDR1 and CDR2 (germline): LGHNT, FRNRAP. Unmatched junction bases numbered 5, after V lost 4 bases and J lost 1 base. CDR3 amino acids: CASGSRGLAGVNTGELFF. CDR3 nucleotides: TGTGCTAGTGGTTCCCGGGGACTAGCGGGGGTGAACACCGGGGAGCTGTTTTTT.

This clonotype came up a few times. This chain uses TRBV7-9 with TRBJ1-1; tentatively, D is TRBD1 (5 bases). This CDR3 region has 14 residues. Trimming left V 1 base short and J 5 bases short, with 11 bases between. In germline, CDR1 is SEHNR, CDR2 FQNEAQ (reference sequence). The CDR3 region has the DNA TGTGCCAGCAGCTTAGGCCCAGGGTTAACTGAAGCTTTCTTT. Its protein product is CASSLGPGLTEAFF.

This clonotype has only a few counts. The rearrangement joins TRBV7-2 to TRBJ1-1; 7 nucleotides agree with TRBD1. This CDR3 region has 16 residues. Trimming removed 5 bases from V and 5 bases from J; junction bases left unmatched: 14. CDR1 SGHTA and CDR2 FQGNSA come from the germline V gene. DNA of the CDR3: TGTGCCAGCAGCCCACAGGGGCTGGGATTTAGGACTGAAGCTTTCTTT. Translation: CASSPQGLGFRTEAFF.

This sequence joins TRBV20-1 and TRBJ1-4; 7 nucleotides agree with TRBD1. The CDR3 has 14 amino acids. V was clipped by 3 bases and J by 3 bases; unmatched bases: 4. The germline V gene has CDR1 DFQATT and CDR2 SNEGSKA (reference sequence). The CDR3: CSARYRGPNEKLFF. In DNA form, the CDR3 reads TGCAGTGCTAGGTATAGGGGGCCTAATGAAAAACTGTTTTTT.